This T cell receptor beta chain was obtained from a study of blood T cell repertoires in COVID-19. Study in general: Sites in the United States, Italy and Spain provided acute and convalescent COVID-19 samples. The analysed material was cDNA or gDNA that came from T cells, B-cell-depleted T cells, or PBMCs.

Germline V gene data show CDR1 as SGDLS and CDR2 as YYNGEE. V shed 0 bases and J 3 bases; nucleotides not matched to a gene: 2. The CDR3 spans 14 residues. In the study's own analysis: Researchers report that nucleated cell counts were estimated from reference gene primer amplification. Clones were read by immunoSEQ multiplex PCR, and TCRdb kept only the in-frame ones, dropping some. The V and J calls and clone size are taken from that table; D and trimming were inferred from the DNA. The sample carries a few hundred thousand clones, roughly 88% recorded once. The sequence was collected from a woman between 40 and 50 years old who had recovered from COVID-19. What was sequenced was peripheral blood. V and J are TRBV9 and TRBJ2-7, with 8 bases identical to TRBD1. The CDR3 reads CASSVAGTGYEQYF. DNA for the CDR3: TGTGCCAGCAGCGTAGCCGGGACAGGCTACGAGCAGTACTTC.